The 12 T cell receptor beta chains given below trace back to one sample, sequenced in a study of blood T cell repertoires in COVID-19. Sequencing was performed with immunoSEQ multiplex PCR; in TCRdb, only in-frame clones are kept and a portion is missing. The table shows 95,000 to 150,000 clones, with about four fifths occurring only once. Specimen: PBMCs or T cells enriched from blood (not recorded which). Receptors originate from a woman aged 25 to 39 who had recovered from COVID-19.

The chain's CDR3 is CASRAGSDDEQYF. CDR3 nucleotides: TGTGCCAGCAGGGCCGGGAGCGACGACGAGCAGTACTTC. The gene calls are TRBV28 and TRBJ2-7, with D possibly being TRBD2 (6 bases). CDR1 and CDR2 from the germline V gene are MDHEN and SYDVKM. This CDR3 spans 13 amino acids. Trimming left V 6 bases short and J 5 bases short, with 14 bases between.

The gene calls are TRBV10-3 and TRBJ1-2; TRBD1 matches 10 bases. V was pared by 3 bases and J by 7 bases, with 5 bases of the junction left unmatched. The CDR3 contains 14 residues. CDR1 is ENHRY, CDR2 SYGVKD, per germline. Written as DNA, the CDR3 is TGTGCCATCAGTGACAGGACAGGGGGTATTGGCTACACCTTC. It is translated as CAISDRTGGIGYTF.

The chain recombines TRBV3-1 (or the pseudogene TRBV3-2) with TRBJ1-2, with D possibly matching TRBD1 (5 bases). Germline CDR1 and CDR2: LGHDT and YNNKEL (reference sequence). This CDR3 comprises 15 residues. V shed 3 bases and J shed 2 bases, with 13 bases lying between them. CDR3 sequence reads: CASSQHGTLNYGYTF. CDR3 DNA sequence: TGTGCCAGCAGCCAGCACGGGACTTTGAACTATGGCTACACCTTC.

The chain joins TRBV5-4 to TRBJ2-2; TRBD2 matches 11 bases. CDR3 length: 15 amino acids. V dropped 3 bases and J dropped 6; count of bases not matched to a gene: 4. The germline V gene encodes CDR1 SGHNT and CDR2 YYREEE (reference sequence). CDR3 nucleotides: TGTGCCAGCAGCTCTAGCGGGGGGTGGCCCGGGGAGCTGTTTTTT. Protein: CASSSSGGWPGELFF. The full variable domain, in which reference TRBV5-4 and TRBJ2-2 provide the parts outside the CDR3, is ETGVTQSPTHLIKTRGQQVTLRCSSQSGHNTVSWYQQALGQGPQFIFQYYREEENGRGNFPPRFSGLQFPNYSSELNVNALELDDSALYLCASSSSGGWPGELFFGEGSRLTVL.

CDR3 nucleotide sequence: TGTGCCATCAGCCCTGACAGGGGGCACACCGGGGAGCTGTTTTTT. Protein product: CAISPDRGHTGELFF. The chain employs TRBV10-3 and TRBJ2-2, with 10 bases fitting TRBD1. The J segment lost 3 bases and the V segment lost 6 bases, leaving 4 bases of the junction unmatched. CDR1 ENHRY and CDR2 SYGVKD come from the germline V gene. The CDR3 totals 15 residues.

This clone was found a few times. The chain recombines TRBV3-1 (or the pseudogene TRBV3-2) with TRBJ2-1, with TRBD2 identical over 11 bases. The CDR3 runs to 20 residues. Germline V gene lookup returns CDR1 LGHDT and CDR2 YNNKEL (reference sequence). V was clipped by 5 bases and J by 1 base; unmatched bases: 16. CDR3 bases: TGTGCCAGCAGCTCCCGCCGGACTAGCGGGTTGTTCTTTTCCTACAATGAGCAGTTCTTC. As protein: CASSSRRTSGLFFSYNEQFF.

The chain couples TRBV6-4 to TRBJ2-1; 7 bases match TRBD2. The CDR3 sequence is 14 residues long. V was clipped by 2 bases and J by 8 bases; unmatched bases: 6. Germline loops: CDR1 MRHNA, CDR2 SNTAGT. The CDR3, as DNA: TGTGCCAGCAGTGACGGGCGGGAGCAGGATGAGCAGTTCTTC. This gives the protein CASSDGREQDEQFF.

This clone was detected a few times. This chain connects TRBV28 to TRBJ2-1; D is perhaps TRBD2 (5 bases). Germline V CDR1 and CDR2: MDHEN, SYDVKM. V lost 7 bases and J 7 bases, leaving 17 bases between the germline ends. The CDR3 has 14 residues. The CDR3 bases are TGTGCCAGCACTCTAAATGGACTTGAAAATGAGCAGTTCTTC. Amino acids: CASTLNGLENEQFF.

The chain recombines TRBV2 with TRBJ1-5; D is unclear. Germline CDR1 reads SNHLY; CDR2 reads FYNNEI. V gave up 7 bases and J gave up 0 bases, with 7 bases separating them. This CDR3 contains 13 residues. Here the CDR3 reads CASTPDSNQPQHF. Written as DNA, the CDR3 is TGTGCCAGCACCCCAGATAGCAATCAGCCCCAGCATTTT.

The sample holds one count of this clone. The V call is TRBV19, the J call TRBJ2-5; 10 positions match TRBD2. Germline CDR1 LNHDA, CDR2 SQIVND (reference sequence). With 9 bases clipped from V and 0 bases from J, the junction kept 1 base outside the gene matches. This CDR3 comprises 13 residues. The CDR3 region has the DNA TGTGCCAGCGGACTAGCGGACCAAGAGACCCAGTACTTC. It specifies CASGLADQETQYF.

The rearrangement uses TRBV30 and TRBJ1-5; D possibly corresponds to TRBD1 (6 bases). This CDR3 is 16 amino acids long. Trimming took 2 bases from V and 2 from J, leaving 16 bases between them. Per germline, CDR1 GTSNPN and CDR2 SVGIG (reference sequence). The CDR3 region is CAWSFPWAGGNQPQHF. The CDR3 DNA reads TGTGCCTGGAGTTTCCCCTGGGCAGGGGGCAATCAGCCCCAGCATTTT.

The chain joins TRBV7-2 to TRBJ1-2; 12 positions agree with TRBD1. The CDR3 loop spans 16 amino acids. Germline CDR1 reads SGHTA; CDR2 reads FQGNSA. The trim removed 7 bases at V and 4 bases at J, leaving 10 bases unmatched. The CDR3 region is CASTGQGAQSAYGYTF. Here the CDR3 DNA reads TGTGCCAGCACGGGACAGGGGGCGCAGTCGGCCTATGGCTACACCTTC. Based on the CDR3 plus reference TRBV7-2 and TRBJ1-2, the full variable domain is GAGVSQSPSNKVTEKGKDVELRCDPISGHTALYWYRQSLGQGLEFLIYFQGNSAPDKSGLPSDRFSAERTGGSVSTLTIQRTQQEDSAVYLCASTGQGAQSAYGYTFGSGTRLTVV.